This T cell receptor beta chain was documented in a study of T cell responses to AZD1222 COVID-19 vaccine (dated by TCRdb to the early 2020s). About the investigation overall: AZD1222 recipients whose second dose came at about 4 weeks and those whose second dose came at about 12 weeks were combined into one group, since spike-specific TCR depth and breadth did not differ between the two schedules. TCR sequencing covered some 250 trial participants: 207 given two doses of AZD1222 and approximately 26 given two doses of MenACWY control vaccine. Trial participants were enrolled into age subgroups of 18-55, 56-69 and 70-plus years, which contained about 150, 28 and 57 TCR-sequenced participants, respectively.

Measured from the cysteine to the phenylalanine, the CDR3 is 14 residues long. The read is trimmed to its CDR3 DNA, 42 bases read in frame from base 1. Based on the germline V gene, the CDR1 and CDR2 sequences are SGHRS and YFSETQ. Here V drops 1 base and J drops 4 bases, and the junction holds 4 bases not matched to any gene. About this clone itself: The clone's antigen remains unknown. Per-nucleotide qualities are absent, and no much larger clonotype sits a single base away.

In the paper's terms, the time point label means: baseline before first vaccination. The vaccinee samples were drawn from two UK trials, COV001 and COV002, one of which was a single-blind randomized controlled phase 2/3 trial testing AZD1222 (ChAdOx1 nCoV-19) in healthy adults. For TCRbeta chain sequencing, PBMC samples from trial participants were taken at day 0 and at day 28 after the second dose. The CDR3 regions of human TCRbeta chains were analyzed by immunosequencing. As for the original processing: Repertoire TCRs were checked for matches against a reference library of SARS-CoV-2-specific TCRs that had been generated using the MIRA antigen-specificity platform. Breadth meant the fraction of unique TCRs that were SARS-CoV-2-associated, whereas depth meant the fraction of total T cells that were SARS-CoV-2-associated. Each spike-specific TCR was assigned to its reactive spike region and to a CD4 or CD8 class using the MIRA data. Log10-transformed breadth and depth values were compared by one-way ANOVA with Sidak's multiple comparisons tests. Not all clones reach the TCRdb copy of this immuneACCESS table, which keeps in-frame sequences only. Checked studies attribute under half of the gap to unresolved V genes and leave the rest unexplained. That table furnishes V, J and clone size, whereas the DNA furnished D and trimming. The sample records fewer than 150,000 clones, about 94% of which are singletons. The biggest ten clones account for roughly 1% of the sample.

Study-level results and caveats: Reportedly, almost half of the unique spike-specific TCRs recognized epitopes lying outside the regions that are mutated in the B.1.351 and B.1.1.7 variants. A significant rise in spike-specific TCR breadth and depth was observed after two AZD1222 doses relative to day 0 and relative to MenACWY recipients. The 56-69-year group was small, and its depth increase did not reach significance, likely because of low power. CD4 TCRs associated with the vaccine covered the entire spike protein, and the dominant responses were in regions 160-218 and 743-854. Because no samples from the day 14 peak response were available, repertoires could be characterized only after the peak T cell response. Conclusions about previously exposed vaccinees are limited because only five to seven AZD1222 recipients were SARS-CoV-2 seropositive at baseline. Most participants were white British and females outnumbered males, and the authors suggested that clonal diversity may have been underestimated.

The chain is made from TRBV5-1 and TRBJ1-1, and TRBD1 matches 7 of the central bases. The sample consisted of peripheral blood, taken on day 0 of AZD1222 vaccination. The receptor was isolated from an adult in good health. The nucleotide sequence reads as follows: TGCGCCAGCAGCTTGTCGACAGGGAGCACTGAAGCTTTCTTT. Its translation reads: CASSLSTGSTEAFF.